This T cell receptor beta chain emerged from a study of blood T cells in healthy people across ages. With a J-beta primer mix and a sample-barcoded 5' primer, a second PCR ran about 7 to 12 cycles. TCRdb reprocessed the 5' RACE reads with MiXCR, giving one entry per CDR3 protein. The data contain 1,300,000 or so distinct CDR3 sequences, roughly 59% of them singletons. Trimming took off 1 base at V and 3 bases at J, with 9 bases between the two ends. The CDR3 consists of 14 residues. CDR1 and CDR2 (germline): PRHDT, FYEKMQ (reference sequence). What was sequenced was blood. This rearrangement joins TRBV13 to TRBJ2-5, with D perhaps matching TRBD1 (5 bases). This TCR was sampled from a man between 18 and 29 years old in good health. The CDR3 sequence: CASSLAPREETQYF. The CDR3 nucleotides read TGTGCCAGCAGCTTAGCTCCCAGGGAAGAGACCCAGTACTTC.